Below, 20 T cell receptor beta chains from the same sample are listed, as sequenced in a study of vaccination and CD4 T cells after COVID-19. The Oncomine TCR Beta short-read assay was applied to DNA of cultured CD4+ T cells. TCRdb reprocessed the PCR reads with MiXCR, giving one entry per CDR3 protein. Of under 11,000 distinct CDR3 sequences in the sample, more than 55% were seen once. The antigens these receptors bind are not known. Treatment meaning: roughly 11-day PBMC culture with coronavirus spike peptide pools or control peptides (ViraFEST assay). Sample: CD4+ T cells from blood, cultured in vitro. Source of these receptors: a human donor who had recovered from COVID-19.

This clonotype has more than one count but fewer than ten. The chain employs TRBV29-1 and TRBJ2-7; D is unresolved. This CDR3 region has 13 residues. Looked up from germline, CDR1 is SQVTM and CDR2 is ANQGSEA. V shed 6 bases and J shed 3 bases, with 15 bases lying between them. CDR3 amino acids: CSVGLATGYEQYF. The CDR3 bases are TGCAGCGTGGGGTTGGCTACGGGCTACGAGCAGTACTTC.

V and J are TRBV11-3 and TRBJ2-3; TRBD2 is a possible D gene (6 bases). The V gene's germline CDR1 is SGHNT and CDR2 YENEEA. V dropped 5 bases and J dropped 4 bases, with 22 bases sitting between them. The CDR3 is 17 residues long. In nucleotides, the CDR3 is TGTGCCAGCAGCGGGAGGTCGGTGGGGGGATATGCAGATACGCAGTATTTT. Translated: CASSGRSVGGYADTQYF.

The count of this clonotype is one. The rearrangement links TRBV19 to TRBJ1-2, with 7 positions matching TRBD1. CDR1 is LNHDA and CDR2 is SQIVND in the germline V gene (reference sequence). J was trimmed by 12 bases and V by 5 bases; bases with no gene match: 15. There are 14 residues in the CDR3. CDR3 sequence: CASSAEPGQRVHTF. As DNA, the CDR3 is TGTGCCAGTAGTGCGGAACCGGGACAGCGGGTTCACACCTTC.

This rearrangement joins TRBV20-1 to TRBJ2-7; a weak D match, TRBD1 (5 bases). V lost 3 bases, J lost 3 bases, and 12 bases lay in between. The CDR3 is made up of 13 amino acids. Per germline, CDR1 DFQATT and CDR2 SNEGSKA (reference sequence). CDR3 residues: CSARTDSYYEQYF. CDR3 nucleotide sequence: TGCAGTGCTAGGACAGACAGTTACTACGAGCAGTACTTC.

This sequence joins TRBV7-2 and TRBJ2-5; 9 nucleotides agree with TRBD2. J was trimmed by 7 bases and V by 1 base; bases with no gene match: 22. Germline CDR1 SGHTA, CDR2 FQGNSA. The CDR3 is made up of 20 amino acids. CDR3 loop: CASSLGGRGSGRRVGGTQYF. The CDR3 region has the DNA TGTGCCAGCAGCTTAGGGGGCCGAGGGAGCGGGAGGAGAGTGGGGGGGACCCAGTACTTC.

This clonotype ranks as medium-sized. This rearrangement joins TRBV6-5 to TRBJ1-2, with TRBD1 identical over 7 bases. CDR3 length equals 14 residues. Germline V lookup: CDR1 MNHEY, CDR2 SVGAGI. The trim removed 3 bases at V and 2 bases at J, leaving 3 bases unmatched. CDR3 region: CASSYTTGNYGYTF. The DNA of the CDR3 is TGTGCCAGCAGTTATACGACAGGGAACTATGGCTACACCTTC.

The chain employs TRBV11-3 and TRBJ2-3; 7 positions match TRBD1. This CDR3 is 16 amino acids long. The junction had 18 bases not matched to a gene; V was cut back by 7 bases and J by 8 bases. Germline V gene data show CDR1 as SGHNT and CDR2 as YENEEA. The CDR3 region is CASTLSGDSGEGTQYF. The CDR3 region has the DNA TGTGCCAGCACCTTGAGTGGGGACAGTGGGGAAGGTACGCAGTATTTT.

The chain combines TRBV2 with TRBJ2-7; TRBD1 aligns across 8 bases. This CDR3 comprises 14 residues. With 3 bases clipped from V and 2 bases from J, the junction kept 3 bases outside the gene matches. CDR1 is SNHLY, CDR2 FYNNEI, per germline. CDR3 in amino acids: CASSEATGAYEQYF. The CDR3 DNA is TGTGCCAGCAGTGAGGCGACAGGGGCCTACGAGCAGTACTTC.

The chain uses TRBV4-2 and TRBJ2-6; tentatively, D is TRBD1 (5 bases). Per germline, CDR1 LGHNA and CDR2 YNFKEQ. The CDR3 covers 16 residues. Trimming took 0 bases from V and 1 from J, leaving 7 bases between them. In nucleotides, the CDR3 is TGTGCCAGCAGCCAAGATCAGGGTTCTGGGGCCAACGTCCTGACTTTC. This encodes CASSQDQGSGANVLTF.

Sample share makes this clonotype hyperexpanded. CDR3 sequence reads: CSARGASGRNEQFF. In nucleotides, the CDR3 is TGCAGTGCTAGAGGCGCTAGCGGGAGGAATGAGCAGTTCTTC. The chain joins TRBV20-1 to TRBJ2-1; 11 bases match TRBD2. The CDR3 is 14 amino acids. From germline, CDR1 is DFQATT and CDR2 SNEGSKA (reference sequence). J gave up 7 bases and V 1 base, and 3 bases lay outside the gene matches.

The chain employs TRBV7-2 and TRBJ1-5; maybe TRBD1 (6 bases). V was shortened by 3 bases and J by 2 bases, with 11 bases between the two germline ends. Germline V lookup: CDR1 SGHTA, CDR2 FQGNSA. The CDR3 length is 15 residues. DNA of the CDR3: TGTGCCAGCAGCTTCGGGGGCGCCGGCAATCAGCCCCAGCATTTT. Translation: CASSFGGAGNQPQHF.

The V gene is TRBV10-1, the J gene TRBJ2-2, with D maybe TRBD2 (6 bases). This CDR3 has 12 amino acids. In germline, CDR1 is WNHNN, CDR2 SYGVQD (reference sequence). V dropped 8 bases and J dropped 8 bases, with 12 bases sitting between them. CDR3 nucleotides: TGCGCCAGCCGGGAGACCACTGGGGAGCTGTTTTTT. It translates to CASRETTGELFF.

The chain is built from TRBV11-1 and TRBJ1-2; D gene ambiguous. The germline gives CDR1 SGHAT, CDR2 FQDESV (reference sequence). The CDR3 totals 15 residues. V gave up 2 bases and J gave up 0 bases, with 10 bases separating them. This CDR3 reads CASSLSRASNYGYTF. CDR3 nucleotide sequence: TGTGCCAGCAGCTTAAGCCGAGCATCTAACTATGGCTACACCTTC.

Concerning this clonotype: An end of the junction does not agree with germline; a read error may underlie this. The chain carries TRBV27 and TRBJ1-1, with D possibly TRBD1 on 5 matching bases. Per germline, CDR1 MNHEY and CDR2 SMNVEV (reference sequence). This CDR3 is 14 amino acids long. CDR3 coding DNA: TGTGCCAGCAGTTTAAGGGGAGGGAACACTGAAGCTTACTTT. Encoded protein: CASSLRGGNTEAYF.

This chain joins TRBV19 and TRBJ1-5, with D maybe TRBD1 (5 bases). The CDR3 spans 16 residues. Germline V gene data show CDR1 as LNHDA and CDR2 as SQIVND (reference sequence). V was pared by 4 bases and J by 2 bases, with 15 bases between. The CDR3 loop reads CASSTGTGLGNQPQHF. DNA of the CDR3: TGTGCCAGTAGTACAGGAACAGGCCTCGGCAATCAGCCCCAGCATTTT.

The J gene is TRBJ1-1, the V gene TRBV19; 9 bases fit TRBD1. The trim removed 3 bases at V and 7 bases at J, leaving 9 bases unmatched. The CDR3 is 15 amino acids. Per germline, CDR1 LNHDA and CDR2 SQIVND (reference sequence). As DNA, the CDR3 is TGTGCCAGTAGTATCCCCAGGAGGGGACAGGGTGAAGCTTTCTTT. Protein product: CASSIPRRGQGEAFF.

This clonotype was seen a few times. The chain is built from TRBV2 and TRBJ1-5, with 8 positions matching TRBD1. CDR3 length: 14 amino acids. In germline, CDR1 is SNHLY, CDR2 FYNNEI. J was trimmed by 4 bases and V by 2 bases; bases with no gene match: 1. The CDR3 region is CASSEQGANQPQHF. For the CDR3, the DNA is TGTGCCAGCAGTGAACAGGGGGCAAATCAGCCCCAGCATTTT.

This clonotype was seen only a few times. This sequence joins TRBV6-5 and TRBJ1-5; D not resolved. Deletions cut 2 bases from V and 2 bases from J, with 10 bases between. The germline V gene encodes CDR1 MNHEY and CDR2 SVGAGI. The CDR3 is made up of 15 amino acids. The CDR3 region is CASSYGRGGNQPQHF. The CDR3 DNA is TGTGCCAGCAGTTACGGCCGGGGAGGCAATCAGCCCCAGCATTTT.

This clonotype was observed a few times. This chain links TRBV24-1 with TRBJ2-5, with D uncertain. The CDR3 loop spans 16 amino acids. Germline-derived CDR1 and CDR2 are KGHDR and SFDVKD. V lost 5 bases and J lost 4, with 19 bases in between. The CDR3 DNA sequence: TGTGCCACCAGTGGAGAATCGCTGGGTACGGGAGAGACCCAGTACTTC. Protein sequence: CATSGESLGTGETQYF.

The table lists this clonotype with a count of one. The rearrangement joins TRBV7-3 to TRBJ2-2; D may be TRBD2 (6 bases). The length of the CDR3 is 16 residues. The ends were cut back, 2 bases at V and 4 bases at J, with 14 bases in the middle. Per the germline V gene, CDR1 is SGHTA and CDR2 is FQGTGA. CDR3 protein: CASSLFNGGSTGELFF. As DNA, the CDR3 is TGTGCCAGCAGCTTATTCAACGGGGGAAGCACCGGGGAGCTGTTTTTT.